This TCR beta chain was observed in a study of blood T cell repertoires in COVID-19. Cohort placement rested on clinical history that participants reported themselves. What the recovered Cohort 3 donors had was two negative PCRs, clearance, or symptom resolution. Repertoires were generated with immunoSEQ multiplex PCR, while TCRdb's copy carries only in-frame clones and drops some. The data hold more than 300,000 clones, with 70% to 90% observed a single time. The CDR3 sequence is 14 residues long. The V segment lost 2 bases and the J segment 7 bases; nucleotides outside the gene matches: 7. The germline V gene encodes CDR1 SGHNT and CDR2 YYREEE (reference sequence).

The origin of this receptor is a young woman who had recovered from COVID-19. Material: PBMCs or T cells enriched from blood (not recorded which). The gene calls are TRBV5-4 and TRBJ1-1; TRBD1 matches 8 bases. Written as DNA, the CDR3 is TGTGCCAGCAGCTTTGCAGGGGGCAAAGATGAAGCTTTCTTT. It codes for CASSFAGGKDEAFF.